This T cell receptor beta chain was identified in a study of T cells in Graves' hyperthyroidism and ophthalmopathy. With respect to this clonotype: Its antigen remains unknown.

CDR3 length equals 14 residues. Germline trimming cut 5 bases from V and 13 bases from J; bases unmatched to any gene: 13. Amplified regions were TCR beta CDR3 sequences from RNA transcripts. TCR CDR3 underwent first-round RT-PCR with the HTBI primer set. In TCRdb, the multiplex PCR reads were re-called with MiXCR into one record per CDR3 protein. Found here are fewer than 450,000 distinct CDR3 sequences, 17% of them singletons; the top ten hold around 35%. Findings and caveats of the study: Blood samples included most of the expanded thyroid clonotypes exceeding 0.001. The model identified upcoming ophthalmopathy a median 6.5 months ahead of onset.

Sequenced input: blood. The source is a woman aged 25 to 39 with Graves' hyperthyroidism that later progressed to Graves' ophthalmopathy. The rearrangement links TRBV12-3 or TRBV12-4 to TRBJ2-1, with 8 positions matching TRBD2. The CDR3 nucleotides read TGTGCCAGCAGTCACCAAGCAACTAGCGGCCAACAGTTCTTC. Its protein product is CASSHQATSGQQFF.